Below are 17 T cell receptor beta chains sequenced from a single sample in a study of a mutant IDH1 vaccine in newly diagnosed glioma. Noted time point: week 23, last vaccination. Each dose of the vaccine consisted of 300 ug of mutant IDH1 20-mer peptide, with topical imiquimod. Produced via immunoSEQ multiplex PCR; TCRdb's table is partial and in-frame only. The data show tens of thousands of clones, roughly 84% seen once. These receptors' antigens are unknown. The sample was PBMCs, taken from a glioma patient whose treatment included an IDH1 peptide vaccine. These receptors were collected from a man aged 25 to 40 with glioma.

This chain connects TRBV7-6 to TRBJ2-5, with 8 bases aligning to TRBD2. Germline V CDR1 and CDR2: SGHVS, FNYEAQ. The CDR3 covers 16 residues. V dropped 5 bases and J dropped 5; count of bases not matched to a gene: 13. The CDR3 bases are TGTGCCAGCAGCCCGAGGAGCGGGGGATTAGGGGAGACCCAGTACTTC. Translation gives CASSPRSGGLGETQYF.

This chain connects TRBV7-9 to TRBJ1-1, with a possible D match to TRBD1 (5 bases). Between the trimmed V and J ends, which lost 11 bases and 6 bases, there was a span of 28 bases. Germline V CDR1 and CDR2: SEHNR, FQNEAQ (reference sequence). CDR3 length: 16 amino acids. CDR3 DNA sequence: TGTGCCTCATCCCGGGACCCTACTAATGCTCTTCCTGAAGCTTTCTTT. Its protein product is CASSRDPTNALPEAFF.

Concerning this clone itself: The junction does not match germline at one end; this may be a read error. This sequence joins TRBV7-9 and TRBJ1-2; D might be TRBD1 (6 bases). Germline values: CDR1 SEHNR, CDR2 FQNEAQ (reference sequence). CDR3 length: 12 amino acids. Here the CDR3 DNA reads TGTGCCAGCAGCTCATCCGCCGGGACACGGGCCTTC. Amino acid sequence: CASSSSAGTRAF. The complete variable domain, with remaining parts taken from reference TRBV7-9 and TRBJ1-2, reads DTGVSQNPRHKITKRGQNVTFRCDPISEHNRLYWYRQTLGQGPEFLTYFQNEAQLEKSRLLSDRFSAERPKGSFSTLEIQRTEQGDSAMYLCASSSSAGTRAFGSGTRLTVV.

The CDR3 nucleotides read TGTGCCAGCAGCACTAGCGGGAAGGCTGAGCAAGAGACCCAGTACTTC. Translating gives CASSTSGKAEQETQYF. The V and J genes are TRBV7-9 and TRBJ2-5, with TRBD2 matching 10 bases. Germline-derived CDR1 and CDR2 are SEHNR and FQNEAQ (reference sequence). Germline trimming cut 5 bases from V and 2 bases from J; bases unmatched to any gene: 8. CDR3 length: 16 residues.

J is TRBJ2-3 and V is TRBV5-6, with D unclear. V lost 1 base, J lost 4 bases, and 4 bases lay in between. This CDR3 is 12 amino acids long. Germline CDR1 reads SGHDT; CDR2 reads YYEEEE. The CDR3, as DNA: TGTGCCAGCAGCTTGACCCCAGATACGCAGTATTTT. Encoded protein: CASSLTPDTQYF.

This clone was seen only a few times. The chain combines TRBV6-6 with TRBJ1-5; unclear D gene. V lost 1 base and J lost 4, with 8 bases in between. Per germline, CDR1 MNHNY and CDR2 SVGAGI (reference sequence). The CDR3 spans 14 residues. CDR3 region: CASSYLQPNQPQHF. The CDR3 nucleotides read TGTGCCAGCAGTTACTTACAGCCAAATCAGCCCCAGCATTTT.

The chain combines TRBV27 with TRBJ1-5, with 7 bases that match TRBD1. J gave up 1 base and V 6 bases, and 6 bases lay outside the gene matches. The CDR3 extends over 15 amino acids. Per the germline V gene, CDR1 is MNHEY and CDR2 is SMNVEV (reference sequence). CDR3 residues: CASSRAGGSNQPQHF. In DNA, the CDR3 is TGTGCCAGCAGCAGGGCAGGGGGAAGCAATCAGCCCCAGCATTTT.

The V gene is TRBV7-9, the J gene TRBJ2-1; weak D call: TRBD1 (6 bases). Germline V CDR1 and CDR2: SEHNR, FQNEAQ (reference sequence). The germline V and J ends were trimmed by 5 bases and 7 bases, with 15 bases remaining between them. The CDR3 covers 14 residues. CDR3 bases: TGTGCCAGCAGCGGCAACAGGGTGTCGAATGAGCAGTTCTTC. Its protein is CASSGNRVSNEQFF.

V and J are TRBV27 and TRBJ2-1; 8 bases line up with TRBD2. This CDR3 has 14 residues. Germline V gives CDR1 MNHEY, CDR2 SMNVEV (reference sequence). V lost 5 bases, J lost 9 bases, and 9 bases stayed unmatched. The CDR3 sequence: CASSSRPGLGEQFF. The DNA for the CDR3 is TGTGCCAGCAGTAGCCGACCGGGACTAGGTGAGCAGTTCTTC.

This clone was counted once. The chain has TRBV5-4 and TRBJ2-3; D call uncertain. Trimming left V 4 bases short and J 5 bases short, with 8 bases between. Germline V gene lookup returns CDR1 SGHNT and CDR2 YYREEE (reference sequence). The CDR3 has 12 residues. The CDR3 DNA reads TGTGCCAGCAGCCTTGTGCAAGATACGCAGTATTTT. Its protein is CASSLVQDTQYF.

The V gene is TRBV5-1, the J gene TRBJ1-1, with D possibly matching TRBD1 (5 bases). V lost 1 base to trimming and J lost 3 bases, with 10 bases between them. The CDR3 length is 14 residues. CDR1 and CDR2 from the germline V gene are SGHRS and YFSETQ. The chain's CDR3 is CASSLQQGDTEAFF. CDR3 bases: TGCGCCAGCAGCTTGCAGCAGGGTGACACTGAAGCTTTCTTT.

The gene calls are TRBV5-4 and TRBJ1-6, with TRBD1 matching 7 bases. Germline trimming cut 4 bases from V and 6 bases from J; bases unmatched to any gene: 4. Germline CDR1 reads SGHNT; CDR2 reads YYREEE (reference sequence). The CDR3 extends over 14 amino acids. CDR3 residues: CASSLDRANSPLHF. Here the CDR3 DNA reads TGTGCCAGCAGCCTTGACAGGGCTAATTCACCCCTCCACTTT.

This chain connects TRBV27 to TRBJ2-2, with 9 bases fitting TRBD1. Germline V lookup: CDR1 MNHEY, CDR2 SMNVEV (reference sequence). Trimming cost V 5 bases and J 3 bases; bases outside gene matches: 13. The CDR3 length is 18 residues. As DNA, the CDR3 is TGTGCCAGCAGTACAGCCCCGGGACAGGGAATATACACCGGGGAGCTGTTTTTT. This gives the protein CASSTAPGQGIYTGELFF.

The V call is TRBV5-8, the J call TRBJ1-4; D possibly corresponds to TRBD1 (6 bases). CDR1 SGHTS and CDR2 YDEGEE come from the germline V gene. CDR3 length: 15 amino acids. Between the trimmed V and J ends, which lost 0 bases and 5 bases, there was a span of 11 bases. This chain's CDR3 is CASSLALQGNEKLFF. CDR3 DNA: TGTGCCAGCAGCTTGGCCCTTCAGGGGAATGAAAAACTGTTTTTT.

The chain uses TRBV10-2 and TRBJ2-1; 11 bases align to TRBD1. Trimming took 4 bases from V and 3 from J; bases not matched to a gene: 5. CDR1 is WSHSY and CDR2 is SAAADI in the germline V gene. The CDR3 is made up of 16 amino acids. Written as DNA, the CDR3 is TGCGCCAGCAGTGGCGGACAGGGGGCGATCTACAATGAGCAGTTCTTC. Its translation is CASSGGQGAIYNEQFF.

This clone was seen a single time. The chain uses TRBV6-6 and TRBJ2-2; 7 nucleotides agree with TRBD1. CDR3 length: 15 amino acids. V gave up 2 bases and J gave up 2 bases; unmatched junction bases: 2. The germline CDR1 and CDR2 sequences are MNHNY and SVGAGI (reference sequence). CDR3 loop: CASSYDRANTGELFF. The CDR3 DNA is TGTGCCAGCAGTTACGACAGGGCTAACACCGGGGAGCTGTTTTTT.

The V gene is TRBV7-9, the J gene TRBJ2-5; D remains ambiguous. CDR1 is SEHNR, CDR2 FQNEAQ, per germline (reference sequence). This CDR3 comprises 12 residues. Trimming stripped 5 bases from V and 3 bases from J, with 7 bases between. This CDR3 is CASSVAEETQYF. For the CDR3, the DNA is TGTGCCAGCAGCGTCGCCGAAGAGACCCAGTACTTC.